The 16 T cell receptor beta chains presented below share a single source sample, sequenced in a study of radiotherapy plus CTLA-4 blockade in lung cancer (dated by TCRdb to the late 2010s). Library preparation was by the immunoSEQ multiplex PCR assay. In its TCRdb copy, this immuneACCESS table keeps in-frame sequences only and misses some clones. Where compared with another copy, unresolved V genes explain less than half of these, and the others have no known cause. The sample table shows fewer than 85,000 clones, and roughly 86% are seen once. Together, the top ten hold 0.85% to 0.95% of the sample. The material was peripheral blood, obtained from a patient treated with radiotherapy plus ipilimumab. The receptors derive from a human donor with non-small cell lung cancer who had stable disease on radiotherapy plus ipilimumab.

This chain links TRBV21-1 with TRBJ1-6. TRBV21-1 is a known pseudogene. CDR3 length: 14 amino acids. CDR3 sequence (DNA): TGTGCCAGCAGCCTAACAGGGAGGAGGTCACCCCTCCACTTT. Its protein product is CASSLTGRRSPLHF.

The chain has TRBV28 and TRBJ2-3; 10 nucleotides align to TRBD2. This CDR3 has 14 residues. Germline V gives CDR1 MDHEN, CDR2 SYDVKM. V trimming: 5 bases; J trimming: 1 base; junction bases outside the gene matches: 0. CDR3 coding DNA: TGTGCCAGCAGTACTAGCGGGGGCACAGATACGCAGTATTTT. Translated: CASSTSGGTDTQYF.

In this sample, this clone turned up a few times. V is TRBV30 and J is TRBJ2-3, with D perhaps TRBD2 (6 bases). The V gene's germline CDR1 is GTSNPN and CDR2 SVGIG (reference sequence). The CDR3 runs 13 residues. V gave up 7 bases and J gave up 6 bases, with 17 bases separating them. The CDR3 sequence: CASARRERDTQYF. For the CDR3, the DNA is TGTGCCTCGGCTCGGAGGGAGAGGGATACGCAGTATTTT.

The chain employs TRBV5-1 and TRBJ2-5, with 7 bases identical to TRBD1. This CDR3 is 15 amino acids long. The V segment lost 4 bases and the J segment 4 bases; nucleotides outside the gene matches: 10. CDR1 and CDR2 (germline): SGHRS, YFSETQ. CDR3 loop: CASSTSGTAVETQYF. The CDR3 DNA reads as TGCGCCAGCAGCACCTCCGGGACAGCGGTAGAGACCCAGTACTTC. The full variable domain, in which reference TRBV5-1 and TRBJ2-5 provide the parts outside the CDR3, is KAGVTQTPRYLIKTRGQQVTLSCSPISGHRSVSWYQQTPGQGLQFLFEYFSETQRNKGNFPGRFSGRQFSNSRSEMNVSTLELGDSALYLCASSTSGTAVETQYFGPGTRLLVL.

The gene calls are TRBV11-2 and TRBJ2-1; D may be TRBD1 or TRBD2 (5 bases each). The CDR3 loop spans 15 amino acids. V lost 0 bases to trimming and J lost 8 bases, with 14 bases between them. The V gene's germline CDR1 is SGHAT and CDR2 FQNNGV. Here the CDR3 DNA reads TGTGCCAGCAGCTTAGACGGGACCCCATTCCATGAGCAGTTCTTC. Residues: CASSLDGTPFHEQFF.

The rearrangement links TRBV5-6 to TRBJ2-3; D is unclear. Per germline, CDR1 SGHDT and CDR2 YYEEEE. Trimming removed 2 bases at V and 0 bases at J, with 10 bases between. This CDR3 is 15 amino acids long. CDR3 coding DNA: TGTGCCAGCAGCTTCGGTACTGCTAGCACAGATACGCAGTATTTT. Protein: CASSFGTASTDTQYF.

The V call is TRBV5-1, the J call TRBJ1-5; D not resolved. With 2 bases removed from V and 0 bases from J, the gap between germline ends came to 9 bases. Germline values: CDR1 SGHRS, CDR2 YFSETQ. The CDR3 has 15 residues. In nucleotides, the CDR3 is TGCGCCAGCAGCTTCGATCCCTATAGCAATCAGCCCCAGCATTTT. It is translated as CASSFDPYSNQPQHF.

The chain joins TRBV27 to TRBJ2-3; 9 bases line up with TRBD2. The J segment lost 3 bases and the V segment lost 6 bases, leaving 13 bases of the junction unmatched. The germline V gene has CDR1 MNHEY and CDR2 SMNVEV (reference sequence). The CDR3 is made up of 17 amino acids. CDR3 DNA: TGTGCCAGCAGCCTTACCGGCGGGGGGGCAGGTACAGATACGCAGTATTTT. Residues: CASSLTGGGAGTDTQYF.

The rearrangement uses TRBV27 and TRBJ1-2; D is perhaps TRBD1 (6 bases). The V end was cut by 2 bases, the J end by 8 bases, with 15 bases between. Germline loops: CDR1 MNHEY, CDR2 SMNVEV (reference sequence). This CDR3 region has 14 residues. CDR3 DNA sequence: TGTGCCAGCAGTTTACGTCCGGGACAAGCGGGCTACACCTTC. Residues: CASSLRPGQAGYTF.

This chain links TRBV5-1 with TRBJ1-5; possible D gene TRBD1, 6 bases. Per germline, CDR1 SGHRS and CDR2 YFSETQ. Trimming pared 4 bases from V and 6 bases from J, leaving 26 bases between. This CDR3 is 18 amino acids long. The CDR3 DNA reads as TGCGCCAGCAGCCACATCCCTACTTACAGGGTAGAAAGTCAGCCCCAGCATTTT. It codes for CASSHIPTYRVESQPQHF.

This chain links TRBV7-8 with TRBJ2-1, with 10 bases aligning to TRBD1. Germline CDR1 SGHVS, CDR2 FQNEAQ. The CDR3 is 18 amino acids. V lost 7 bases and J lost 0; bases outside the gene matches: 12. The CDR3, as DNA: TGTGCCAGCAAAGCCGGGACAGGGGTTTCAAGCTCCTACAATGAGCAGTTCTTC. Its translation is CASKAGTGVSSSYNEQFF.

The V gene is TRBV6-1, the J gene TRBJ2-7; TRBD2 agrees at 8 bases. Germline-derived CDR1 and CDR2 are MNHNS and SASEGT. Losses at the gene ends were 1 base for V and 1 base for J; bases not matched to a gene: 3. The CDR3 loop spans 15 amino acids. The CDR3 loop is CASSEGSSGSYEQYF. The CDR3 DNA sequence: TGTGCCAGCAGTGAAGGGTCTAGCGGGTCCTACGAGCAGTACTTC.

This CDR3 reads CAWSVRGGRNTIYF. The CDR3 coding sequence is TGTGCCTGGAGTGTACGGGGGGGTCGTAACACCATATATTTT. The chain uses TRBV30 and TRBJ1-3, with a weak D call TRBD1 (5 bases). The germline V gene encodes CDR1 GTSNPN and CDR2 SVGIG (reference sequence). Trimming removed 0 bases from V and 7 bases from J, with 13 bases in between. CDR3 size: 14 residues. Combining the CDR3 with reference TRBV30 and TRBJ1-3 gives the whole variable domain SQTIHQWPATLVQPVGSPLSLECTVEGTSNPNLYWYRQAAGRGLQLLFYSVGIGQISSEVPQNLSASRPQDRQFILSSKKLLLSDSGFYLCAWSVRGGRNTIYFGEGSWLTVV.

The chain uses TRBV21-1 and TRBJ1-2. TRBV21-1 is shown as a pseudogene. The CDR3 has 14 residues. CDR3 nucleotides: TGTGCCAGCAGCAAAGAAGGGACGATCGGAGCGGACACCTTC. It yields the protein CASSKEGTIGADTF.

CDR3 coding DNA: TGTGCCAGCTCATCAGGACAGGGGGAGGCCTACGAGCAGTACTTC. Its translation: CASSSGQGEAYEQYF. This chain connects TRBV18 to TRBJ2-7, with TRBD1 matching 10 bases. This CDR3 is 15 amino acids long. V trimming: 5 bases; J trimming: 2 bases; junction bases outside the gene matches: 6. The germline gives CDR1 KGHSH, CDR2 LQKENI.

The rearrangement links TRBV5-5 to TRBJ1-2; D is unclear. Germline CDR1 SGHKS, CDR2 YYEKEE (reference sequence). This CDR3 is built from 14 residues. V lost 0 bases and J lost 6, with 12 bases in between. The CDR3 sequence: CASSLERQIHGYTF. CDR3 in DNA: TGTGCCAGCAGCTTGGAGCGTCAAATCCATGGCTACACCTTC.